This entry concerns a single T cell receptor beta chain. This sample stems from a study of T cell responses to AZD1222 COVID-19 vaccine. Clones were sequenced by immunoSEQ multiplex PCR, and TCRdb holds only the in-frame ones, with some missing. The profile covers around 180,000 clones, with 80% to 90% appearing a single time and 6.9% taken by the ten largest. Trimming removed 5 bases at V and 4 bases at J, with 20 bases between. CDR3 size: 16 residues. Germline V gene lookup returns CDR1 SGHAT and CDR2 FQNNGV. Sample: peripheral blood, taken on day 0 of AZD1222 vaccination. This receptor was taken from an adult in good health. V and J are TRBV11-2 and TRBJ1-2; D unresolved. The CDR3 loop is CASSPGSEGWRYGYTF. The CDR3, as DNA: TGTGCCAGCAGCCCTGGGTCGGAGGGATGGCGCTATGGCTACACCTTC.